Reported below is one T cell receptor beta chain. TCR beta CDR3 sequences were amplified from RNA transcripts. A first-round RT-PCR of the TCR CDR3 used the HTBI primer set. Each CDR3 protein is one row after TCRdb ran MiXCR on the multiplex PCR reads. The table shows roughly 750,000 distinct CDR3 sequences, with 16% occurring only once. This entry belongs to a study of T cells in Graves' hyperthyroidism and ophthalmopathy. The CDR3 has 19 amino acids. The germline gives CDR1 SGHTS, CDR2 YDEGEE. J was trimmed by 7 bases and V by 6 bases; bases with no gene match: 16. Each diagnosis was grounded in clinical symptoms, serum thyroxine and TRAb, thyroid ultrasound, and orbital computed tomography.

This chain joins TRBV5-8 and TRBJ2-2; 15 positions agree with TRBD2. Sequences were obtained from blood. The clonotype comes from a man aged 18 to 29 with Graves' hyperthyroidism. The CDR3 DNA reads TGTGCCAGCACCTTAGGAGAATGGACTAGCGGGAGGGCCGGCGGGGAGCTGTTTTTT. Translating it yields CASTLGEWTSGRAGGELFF.